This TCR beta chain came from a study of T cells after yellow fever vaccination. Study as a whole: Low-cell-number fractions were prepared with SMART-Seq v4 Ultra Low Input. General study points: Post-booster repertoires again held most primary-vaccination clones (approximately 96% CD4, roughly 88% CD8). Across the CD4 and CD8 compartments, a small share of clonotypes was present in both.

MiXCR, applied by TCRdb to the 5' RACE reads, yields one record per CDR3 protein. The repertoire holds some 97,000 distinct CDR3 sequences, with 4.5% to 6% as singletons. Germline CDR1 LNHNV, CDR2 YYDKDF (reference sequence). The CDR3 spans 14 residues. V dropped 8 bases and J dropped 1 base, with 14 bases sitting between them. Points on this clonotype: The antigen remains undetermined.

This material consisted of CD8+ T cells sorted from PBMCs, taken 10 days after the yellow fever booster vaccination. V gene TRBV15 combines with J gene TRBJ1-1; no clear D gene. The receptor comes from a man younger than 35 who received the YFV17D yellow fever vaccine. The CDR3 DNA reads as TGTGCCACCCTTTCCCGAACGGCGAACACTGAAGCTTTCTTT. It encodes CATLSRTANTEAFF.